This TCR beta chain came from a study of blood T cell repertoires in COVID-19. Study in general: From the United States, Italy and Spain came samples of acute and convalescent COVID-19. From T cells, B-cell-depleted T cells, or PBMCs came the material, which was cDNA or gDNA.

In the original processing: Using reference gene primer amplification, nucleated cell counts were estimated. Profiled with immunoSEQ multiplex PCR; TCRdb holds only in-frame clones, not every one. V and J calls and clone size follow that table, whereas D and trimming were derived from the DNA. The sample has around 250,000 clones; roughly 85% are singletons. This clone showed up just a few times. Material for sequencing was peripheral blood. The TCR sequence derives from a woman aged 18-35 years with acute or convalescent COVID-19.

For the CDR3, the DNA is TGTGCCAGCAGCATGACCGTCAGGGGCCCCAGAAACACTGAAGCTTTCTTT. Amino acid sequence: CASSMTVRGPRNTEAFF. The chain couples TRBV14 to TRBJ1-1; TRBD1 might be the D (6 bases). The CDR3 runs 17 residues. Germline CDR1 SGHDN, CDR2 FVKESK. V shed 5 bases and J shed 2 bases, with 21 bases lying between them.